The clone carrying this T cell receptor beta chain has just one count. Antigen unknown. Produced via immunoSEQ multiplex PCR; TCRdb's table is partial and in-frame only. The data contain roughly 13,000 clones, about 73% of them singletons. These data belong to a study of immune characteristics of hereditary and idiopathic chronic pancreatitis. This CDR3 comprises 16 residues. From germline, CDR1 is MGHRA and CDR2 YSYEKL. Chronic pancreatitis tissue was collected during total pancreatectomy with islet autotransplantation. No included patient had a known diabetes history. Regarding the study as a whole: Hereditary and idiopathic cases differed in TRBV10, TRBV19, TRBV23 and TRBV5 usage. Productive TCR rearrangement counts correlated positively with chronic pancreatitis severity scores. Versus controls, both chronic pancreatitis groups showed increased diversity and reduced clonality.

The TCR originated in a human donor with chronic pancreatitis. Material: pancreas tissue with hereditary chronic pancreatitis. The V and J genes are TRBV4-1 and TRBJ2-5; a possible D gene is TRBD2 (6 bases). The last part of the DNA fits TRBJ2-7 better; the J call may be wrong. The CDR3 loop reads CASSQVWGSGLYEQYF. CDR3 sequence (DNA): TGCGCCAGCAGCCAAGTCTGGGGTAGCGGACTCTACGAGCAGTACTTC.